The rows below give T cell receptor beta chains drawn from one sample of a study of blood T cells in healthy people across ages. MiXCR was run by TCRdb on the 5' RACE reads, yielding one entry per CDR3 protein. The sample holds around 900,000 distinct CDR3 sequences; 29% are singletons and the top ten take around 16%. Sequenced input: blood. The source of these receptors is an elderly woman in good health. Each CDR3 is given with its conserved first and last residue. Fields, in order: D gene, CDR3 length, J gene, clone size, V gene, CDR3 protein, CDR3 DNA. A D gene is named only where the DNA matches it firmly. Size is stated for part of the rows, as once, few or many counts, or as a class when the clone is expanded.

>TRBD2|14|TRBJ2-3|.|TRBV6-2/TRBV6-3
CASSKAGGLDTQYF
TGTGCCAGCAGCAAAGCGGGGGGGCTGGATACGCAGTATTTT
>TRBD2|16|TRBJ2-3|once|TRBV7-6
CASSPQKSTSADTQYF
TGTGCCAGCAGCCCTCAAAAGTCAACTAGCGCAGATACGCAGTATTTT
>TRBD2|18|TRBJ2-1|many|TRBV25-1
CASTSASGGEYSYNEQFF
TGTGCCAGCACCTCAGCTAGCGGGGGGGAATACTCCTACAATGAGCAGTTCTTC
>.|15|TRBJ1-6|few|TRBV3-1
CASSQLQGGDSPLHF
TGTGCCAGCAGCCAATTACAGGGAGGGGATTCACCCCTCCACTTT
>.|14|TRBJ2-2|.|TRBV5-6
CASSSILDTGELFF
TGTGCCAGCAGCTCCATTTTGGACACCGGGGAGCTGTTTTTT
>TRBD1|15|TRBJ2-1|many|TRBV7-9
CASSRTGSSYNEQFF
TGTGCCAGCAGCCGGACAGGCAGCTCCTACAATGAGCAGTTCTTC
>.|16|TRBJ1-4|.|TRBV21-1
CASSREEGGTNEKLFF
TGTGCCAGCAGCAGAGAGGAGGGTGGCACTAATGAAAAACTGTTTTTT
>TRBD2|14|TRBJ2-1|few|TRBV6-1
CASSSQRTSNEQFF
TGTGCCAGCAGTAGCCAGAGGACTAGCAATGAGCAGTTCTTC
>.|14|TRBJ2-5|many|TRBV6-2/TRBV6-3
CASSYSSRGGTQYF
TGTGCCAGCAGTTACTCGAGTAGGGGCGGGACCCAGTACTTC
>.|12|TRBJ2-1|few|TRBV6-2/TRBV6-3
CASSHRDPWLFF
TGTGCCAGCAGTCACCGGGACCCGTGGCTCTTCTTC
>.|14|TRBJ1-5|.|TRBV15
CATSRDTINQPQHF
TGTGCCACCAGCAGAGATACCATCAATCAGCCCCAGCATTTT
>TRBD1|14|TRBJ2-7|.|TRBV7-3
CASSPTGATYKQYF
TGTGCCAGCAGCCCCACAGGGGCCACCTACAAGCAGTACTTC
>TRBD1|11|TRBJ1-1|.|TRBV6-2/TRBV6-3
CASRTGYRAFF
TGTGCCAGCAGGACAGGGTACCGGGCTTTCTTT
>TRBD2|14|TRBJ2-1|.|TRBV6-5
CASSWVGGSNEQFF
TGTGCCAGCAGTTGGGTTGGCGGGAGTAATGAGCAGTTCTTC
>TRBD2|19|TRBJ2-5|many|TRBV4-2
CASSQESGLAGGRRETQYF
TGTGCCAGCAGCCAAGAGTCTGGCCTAGCGGGGGGCAGGAGAGAGACCCAGTACTTC
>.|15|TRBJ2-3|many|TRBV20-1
CSARDLGPLADTQYF
TGCAGTGCTAGAGATTTGGGACCTTTGGCAGATACGCAGTATTTT
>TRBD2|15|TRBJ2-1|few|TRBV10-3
CAITRTGTRDNEQFF
TGTGCCATCACTAGAACCGGGACTAGAGACAATGAGCAGTTCTTC
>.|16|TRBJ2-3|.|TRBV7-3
CASSGNMIGVADTQYF
TGTGCCAGCAGCGGTAACATGATCGGGGTGGCAGATACGCAGTATTTT
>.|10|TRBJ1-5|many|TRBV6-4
CASSGQPQHF
TGTGCCAGCAGTGGTCAGCCCCAGCATTTT
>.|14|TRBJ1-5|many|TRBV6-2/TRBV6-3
CASSLGINNQPQHF
TGTGCCAGCAGTTTGGGGATTAACAATCAGCCCCAGCATTTT
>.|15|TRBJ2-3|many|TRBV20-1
CSAREGGLTGDTQYF
TGCAGTGCTAGAGAAGGCGGTTTGACAGGAGATACGCAGTATTTT
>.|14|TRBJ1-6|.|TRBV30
CAWSVLQNNSPLHF
TGTGCCTGGAGTGTACTACAGAATAATTCACCCCTCCACTTT
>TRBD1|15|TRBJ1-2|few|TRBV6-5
CASSYSVGGASGYTF
TGTGCCAGCAGTTACTCGGTAGGGGGCGCGTCTGGCTACACCTTC
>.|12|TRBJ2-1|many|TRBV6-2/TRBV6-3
CASTSRGNEQFF
TGTGCCAGCACCTCCAGGGGCAATGAGCAGTTCTTC